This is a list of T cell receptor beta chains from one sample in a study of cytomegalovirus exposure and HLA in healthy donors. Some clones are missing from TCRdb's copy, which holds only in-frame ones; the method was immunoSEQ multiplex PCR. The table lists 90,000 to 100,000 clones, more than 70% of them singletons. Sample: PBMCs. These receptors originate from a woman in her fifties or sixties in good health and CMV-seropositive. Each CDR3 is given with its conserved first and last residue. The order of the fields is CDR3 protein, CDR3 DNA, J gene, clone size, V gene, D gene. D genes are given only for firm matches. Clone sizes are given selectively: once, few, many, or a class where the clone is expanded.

cdr3_aa: CAWRHSGSRHNEQFF; cdr3_nt: TGTGCCTGGAGGCATAGCGGGAGTAGGCACAATGAGCAGTTCTTC; j_call: TRBJ2-1; clone_size: -; v_call: TRBV30; d_call: TRBD2
cdr3_aa: CASSPSGTTDTQYF; cdr3_nt: TGTGCCAGCAGTCCTAGCGGCACAACAGATACGCAGTATTTT; j_call: TRBJ2-3; clone_size: few; v_call: TRBV9; d_call: TRBD2
cdr3_aa: CASSDAGTNTGELFF; cdr3_nt: TGTGCCAGCAGTGATGCCGGGACAAACACCGGGGAGCTGTTTTTT; j_call: TRBJ2-2; clone_size: once; v_call: TRBV25-1; d_call: -
cdr3_aa: CASSPPWTSGSSGELFF; cdr3_nt: TGTGCCAGCAGCCCGCCCTGGACTAGCGGGAGTTCCGGGGAGCTGTTTTTT; j_call: TRBJ2-2; clone_size: -; v_call: TRBV5-6; d_call: TRBD2
cdr3_aa: CASSFSQRGTGNTIYF; cdr3_nt: TGTGCCAGCAGTTTCTCACAGCGAGGGACTGGAAACACCATATATTTT; j_call: TRBJ1-3; clone_size: -; v_call: TRBV6-5; d_call: -
cdr3_aa: CASSVKQGPGELFF; cdr3_nt: TGTGCCAGCAGCGTTAAACAGGGTCCCGGGGAGCTGTTTTTT; j_call: TRBJ2-2; clone_size: -; v_call: TRBV27; d_call: -
cdr3_aa: CASSVAGGSYNEQFF; cdr3_nt: TGCGCCAGCAGCGTAGCGGGAGGGTCCTACAATGAGCAGTTCTTC; j_call: TRBJ2-1; clone_size: -; v_call: TRBV5-1; d_call: TRBD2
cdr3_aa: CASRYDPGNEKLFF; cdr3_nt: TGCGCCAGCCGGTATGATCCAGGGAATGAAAAACTGTTTTTT; j_call: TRBJ1-4; clone_size: -; v_call: TRBV5-1; d_call: -
cdr3_aa: CASSLVGRGNEQYF; cdr3_nt: TGTGCCAGCAGCTTAGTGGGCAGGGGGAACGAGCAGTACTTC; j_call: TRBJ2-7; clone_size: -; v_call: TRBV7-9; d_call: TRBD1
cdr3_aa: CASSQVGGYNEQFF; cdr3_nt: TGCGCCAGCAGCCAAGTGGGAGGCTACAATGAGCAGTTCTTC; j_call: TRBJ2-1; clone_size: -; v_call: TRBV4-1; d_call: -
cdr3_aa: CAISSQGDTQYF; cdr3_nt: TGTGCCATCAGTTCACAGGGGGATACGCAGTATTTT; j_call: TRBJ2-3; clone_size: few; v_call: TRBV10-3; d_call: TRBD1
cdr3_aa: CASTGGILNEQFF; cdr3_nt: TGCGCCAGCACCGGGGGTATACTTAATGAGCAGTTCTTC; j_call: TRBJ2-1; clone_size: few; v_call: TRBV10-2; d_call: -
cdr3_aa: CASVLLPGLGGNEQFF; cdr3_nt: TGTGCCAGCGTTCTCCTGCCGGGACTAGGGGGAAATGAGCAGTTCTTC; j_call: TRBJ2-1; clone_size: -; v_call: TRBV11-2; d_call: TRBD2
cdr3_aa: CASSRRGTGELFF; cdr3_nt: TGTGCCAGCAGCCGAAGGGGGACCGGGGAGCTGTTTTTT; j_call: TRBJ2-2; clone_size: once; v_call: TRBV7-3; d_call: -
cdr3_aa: CASSSTVSTDTQYF; cdr3_nt: TGTGCCAGCAGCTCGACAGTCAGCACAGATACGCAGTATTTT; j_call: TRBJ2-3; clone_size: -; v_call: TRBV11-2; d_call: -
cdr3_aa: CAWGRGGPYNEQFF; cdr3_nt: TGTGCCTGGGGCCGGGGGGGGCCCTACAATGAGCAGTTCTTC; j_call: TRBJ2-1; clone_size: -; v_call: TRBV30; d_call: TRBD2
cdr3_aa: CASSYSWSAYQETQYF; cdr3_nt: TGTGCCAGCAGTTACTCGTGGTCAGCGTACCAAGAGACCCAGTACTTC; j_call: TRBJ2-5; clone_size: -; v_call: TRBV6-5; d_call: -
cdr3_aa: CASSARQGARYGYTF; cdr3_nt: TGTGCCAGCAGCGCTAGACAGGGGGCTAGGTATGGCTACACCTTC; j_call: TRBJ1-2; clone_size: -; v_call: TRBV7-9; d_call: TRBD1